One sample yielded the 9 T cell receptor beta chains listed below, sequenced in a study of identical twins. One entry per CDR3 protein, called by TCRdb with MiXCR from the 5' RACE reads. The repertoire holds under 900,000 distinct CDR3 sequences, with 15% to 20% as singletons. These data are also associated with another study on T cells expressing NK-cell markers.

Source material: PBMCs. These receptors were taken from a woman aged 18-29 years in good health.

This clonotype was counted only a few times. The chain recombines TRBV6-2 or TRBV6-3 with TRBJ2-1; 9 nucleotides line up with TRBD2. Germline V gene lookup returns CDR1 MNHEY and CDR2 SVGEGT. CDR3 length: 18 amino acids. After removal of 2 bases from V and 4 bases from J, the junction contained 12 bases not matched to a gene. Here the CDR3 reads CASSYGIAGVGAYNEQFF. DNA of the CDR3: TGTGCCAGCAGTTACGGAATAGCGGGAGTTGGGGCATACAATGAGCAGTTCTTC.

The chain employs TRBV20-1 and TRBJ2-3, with 9 bases that match TRBD2. The V and J ends lost 4 bases and 4 bases, in that order; junction bases with no gene match: 12. Germline V gene data show CDR1 as DFQATT and CDR2 as SNEGSKA (reference sequence). This CDR3 comprises 16 residues. Here the CDR3 DNA reads TGCAGTGCTACACCCCCAGATAGCGGGGGCGCAGATACGCAGTATTTT. Translation: CSATPPDSGGADTQYF.

This clonotype was seen a handful of times. The chain employs TRBV13 and TRBJ1-1; D not certain. The ends were cut back, 7 bases at V and 4 bases at J, with 13 bases in the middle. CDR3 length: 13 amino acids. CDR1 and CDR2 from the germline V gene are PRHDT and FYEKMQ (reference sequence). The CDR3 nucleotides read TGTGCCAGCACCCTATCCGTGGGCACTGAAGCTTTCTTT. This sequence encodes CASTLSVGTEAFF.

The sample holds a few counts of this clonotype. The rearrangement links TRBV20-1 to TRBJ1-5, with D tentatively TRBD1 (6 bases). Germline V gene sequence: CDR1 DFQATT, CDR2 SNEGSKA (reference sequence). Trimming shortened V by 3 bases and J by 6 bases, and 15 bases separated the two germline ends. There are 14 residues in the CDR3. The CDR3 region is CSASPTGSGQPQHF. Written as DNA, the CDR3 is TGCAGTGCTAGTCCTACAGGGTCCGGTCAGCCCCAGCATTTT.

This clonotype was seen only a few times. The chain recombines TRBV20-1 with TRBJ2-7; no clear D gene. CDR3 length: 12 amino acids. CDR1 DFQATT and CDR2 SNEGSKA come from the germline V gene (reference sequence). The ends were cut back, 5 bases at V and 7 bases at J, with 15 bases in the middle. CDR3 sequence reads: CSAWKRRGEQYF. The CDR3 nucleotides read TGCAGTGCTTGGAAACGGAGAGGAGAGCAGTACTTC.

This clonotype came up many times. An end of the junction does not agree with germline; a read error may underlie this. J is TRBJ2-3 and V is TRBV29-1, with TRBD1 matching over 9 bases. CDR3 size: 15 residues. The germline gives CDR1 SQVTM, CDR2 ANQGSEA. CDR3 amino acids: CSVEGTGSGTDTQYF. DNA of the CDR3: TGCAGCGTGGAAGGGACAGGGTCAGGCACAGATACGCAGTATTTT.

This chain's CDR3 is CAISEGIAGTDTQYF. CDR3 DNA sequence: TGTGCCATCAGTGAAGGGATAGCGGGCACAGATACGCAGTATTTT. The rearrangement joins TRBV10-3 to TRBJ2-3; D might be TRBD2 (6 bases). The CDR3 is made up of 15 amino acids. Trimming took 3 bases from V and 1 from J, leaving 11 bases between them. The germline V gene has CDR1 ENHRY and CDR2 SYGVKD.

The gene calls are TRBV6-5 and TRBJ2-3, with D unclear. V shed 6 bases and J shed 1 base, with 17 bases lying between them. The CDR3 runs to 16 residues. Germline loops: CDR1 MNHEY, CDR2 SVGAGI. CDR3 amino acids: CASSPPGLVGTDTQYF. The CDR3 region has the DNA TGTGCCAGCAGCCCCCCCGGGCTAGTCGGCACAGATACGCAGTATTTT.

This clonotype was found a few times. This chain connects TRBV10-3 to TRBJ2-7; D is perhaps TRBD1 or TRBD2 (5 bases each). Per the germline V gene, CDR1 is ENHRY and CDR2 is SYGVKD. There are 13 residues in the CDR3. Trimming left V 6 bases short and J 6 bases short, with 15 bases between. CDR3 sequence reads: CAIRTGERGEQYF. The DNA for the CDR3 is TGTGCCATCAGAACCGGGGAGAGGGGCGAGCAGTACTTC.